The 9 T cell receptor beta chains reported below all come from one sample, sequenced in a study of monozygotic twins with inflammatory bowel disease. From the 5' RACE reads, TCRdb lists one entry per CDR3 protein and no DNA. The ten most abundant clones cover 2.4% of a sample with about 160,000 distinct CDR3 sequences. Sequenced sample: blood. These TCRs come from a human donor with ulcerative colitis or Crohn's disease, or a healthy co-twin of an affected twin (not recorded which).

This chain links TRBV21-1 with TRBJ2-2; the D call of TRBD2 rests on TCRdb alone, since no DNA is present to check it. TRBV21-1 is deemed a pseudogene. The CDR3 is 16 residues long. CDR3 sequence: CASSSKTSGGTGELFF.

The chain couples TRBV7-6 to TRBJ1-5; TCRdb designates TRBD1, a call that cannot be tested without DNA. The CDR3 spans 13 residues. CDR1 SGHVS and CDR2 FNYEAQ come from the germline V gene. CDR3 region: CASSSSPNQPQHF.

The V gene is TRBV29-1, the J gene TRBJ2-3; the D call from TCRdb, TRBD1, cannot be confirmed without DNA. The length of the CDR3 is 12 residues. Germline-derived CDR1 and CDR2 are SQVTM and ANQGSEA. CDR3 amino acids: CSVAGAGDTQYF.

The genes are TRBV7-2 and TRBJ1-3; TCRdb outputs TRBD1, but without DNA this stays unchecked. The CDR3 covers 17 residues. Germline loops: CDR1 SGHTA, CDR2 FQGNSA. The CDR3 protein is CASSPGPGKSSGNTIYF.

This chain joins TRBV18 and TRBJ1-1. Germline loops: CDR1 KGHSH, CDR2 LQKENI. This CDR3 is built from 14 residues. CDR3: CASSPPGSEVEAFF.

The chain links TRBV7-8 to TRBJ2-5; the D call from TCRdb, TRBD1, cannot be confirmed without DNA. This CDR3 contains 17 residues. Germline V gene sequence: CDR1 SGHVS, CDR2 FQNEAQ. This chain's CDR3 is CASRRGPGQGYGETQYF.

The V gene is TRBV15, the J gene TRBJ2-2; TCRdb designates TRBD1, a call that cannot be tested without DNA. The germline V gene has CDR1 LNHNV and CDR2 YYDKDF (reference sequence). The CDR3 consists of 15 residues. CDR3 region: CATSRVGDITGELFF.

CDR3 loop: CASSIGGRSEAFF. The chain is built from TRBV9 and TRBJ1-1. Germline assignment: CDR1 SGDLS and CDR2 YYNGEE. The CDR3 runs to 13 residues.

The chain joins TRBV20-1 to TRBJ2-4; TCRdb indicates TRBD1, and absent DNA this call remains unverified. This CDR3 is built from 16 residues. Germline assignment: CDR1 DFQATT and CDR2 SNEGSKA (reference sequence). The CDR3 sequence: CSAGGVGAIAKNIQYF.